Detailed here is one TCR beta chain. Its cognate antigen has yet to be identified. Base qualities were left out, and no much larger clone turns up one base away. TCRbeta CDR3 regions were amplified from genomic DNA by means of the immunoSEQ Assay, a bias-controlled multiplex PCR. The published analysis was carried out like this. The number of nucleated cells in each sample was estimated by amplification of reference gene primers within the assay. Sequence reads were collapsed and filtered to measure the absolute abundance of every unique TCRbeta CDR3 rearrangement. For each sample, productive Simpson clonality was calculated by taking the square root of Simpson's diversity index across productive rearrangements. TCRdb retrieved this table from immuneACCESS and kept in-frame rearrangements only. Not all clones are present; in checked studies, unresolved V genes account for under half, and no reason is known for the remainder. V, J and clone size are taken as reported in that table, and D and trimming were inferred from the DNA itself. This sample is represented by around 360,000 clones; more than 85% of them were singletons. The top ten clonotypes cover 2.5% to 3% of the sample.

This sample is part of a study of blood T cell repertoires in COVID-19 (dated by TCRdb to 2018 to 2020). Regarding the research as a whole: Collaborator samples came from the United States, Italy and Spain and covered acute and convalescent phases of COVID-19. The material from the prospective study consisted of cDNA or gDNA derived from T cells, B-cell-depleted T cells, or PBMCs. Samples were obtained from the ongoing ImmuneRACE study (first 160 participants) and from 1,254 subjects provided by 6 global collaborators. A de-identified subject ID, COVID-19 status, age in years and sex were almost always included in the sample metadata. The repertoires were released in a freely available public database intended as a resource for research on the immune response to SARS-CoV-2. Deeply sampled blood TCRbeta repertoires from subjects exposed to, actively infected with, or recovered from COVID-19 were included in the dataset. Where available, HLA class I and class II types were taken from metadata supplied by the sample provider and were not determined by assay-based typing.

As encoded in the germline V gene, CDR1 is MGHDK while CDR2 is SYGVNS. Including cysteine and phenylalanine, the CDR3 has 18 amino acids. Only the CDR3 DNA stays, 54 bases, in frame from base 1. V loses 4 bases, J loses 4 bases, and the germline ends lie 24 bases apart. Participants in the prospective study were aged about 18 to 100 years, lived in over 20 United States geographic areas, and enrolled through a virtual design. In the prospective study, participants were assigned to cohorts based on the clinical history participants reported in a screening survey and a study questionnaire. Recovered participants in ImmuneRACE Cohort 3 were defined by two consecutive negative NP/OP PCR tests, clearance by a healthcare professional, or resolution of symptoms. Mobile phlebotomists in the prospective study collected whole blood, serum and a nasopharyngeal or oropharyngeal swab from every participant. Over a roughly two-month period, participants in the prospective study had the option of providing additional blood draws and questionnaires. Blood samples from the prospective study were shipped frozen or at room temperature prior to DNA extraction.

Results and caveats for the whole study, not just this receptor: The amount of clinical and demographic metadata varied by source and participant and was provided uncurated.

The rearrangement joined TRBV25-1 to TRBJ2-3; matching of 6 bases hints at TRBD2 as the D gene. This clonotype was obtained from a woman aged 30 to 39 who had recovered from COVID-19. What was sequenced was PBMCs or T cells enriched from blood (not recorded which). CDR3 reads: CASSAGELGTAVADTQYF. The nucleotide sequence reads as follows: TGTGCCAGCAGTGCGGGAGAACTCGGGACGGCGGTCGCAGATACGCAGTATTTT.